The source of this T cell receptor beta chain is a study of shared clonotypes between healthy human individuals. General observations from the study: Rarefaction gave evidence that sorted-subset sequencing remained incomplete despite large depth.

Clones were read by immunoSEQ multiplex PCR, and TCRdb kept only the in-frame ones, dropping some. Among around 1,000,000 clones listed, roughly 80% were seen once. From germline, CDR1 is SGHNT and CDR2 YYREEE (reference sequence). The CDR3 sequence is 18 residues long. The V end was cut by 3 bases, the J end by 3 bases, with 22 bases between. Concerning this clone: Its specificity is not known.

This sequence joins TRBV5-4 and TRBJ2-1, with D possibly TRBD2 on 7 matching bases. The sequenced sample consisted of memory CD4+ T cells from PBMCs. This sample's subset: CD45RA-negative fraction. The receptor comes from a man younger than 30 in good health. Some clones in this sample may be carry-over from other donors' samples. The DNA for the CDR3 is TGTGCCAGCAGCTCGCGCGGCGGTGGGGGGGCCGGCTACAATGAGCAGTTCTTC. Residues: CASSSRGGGGAGYNEQFF.